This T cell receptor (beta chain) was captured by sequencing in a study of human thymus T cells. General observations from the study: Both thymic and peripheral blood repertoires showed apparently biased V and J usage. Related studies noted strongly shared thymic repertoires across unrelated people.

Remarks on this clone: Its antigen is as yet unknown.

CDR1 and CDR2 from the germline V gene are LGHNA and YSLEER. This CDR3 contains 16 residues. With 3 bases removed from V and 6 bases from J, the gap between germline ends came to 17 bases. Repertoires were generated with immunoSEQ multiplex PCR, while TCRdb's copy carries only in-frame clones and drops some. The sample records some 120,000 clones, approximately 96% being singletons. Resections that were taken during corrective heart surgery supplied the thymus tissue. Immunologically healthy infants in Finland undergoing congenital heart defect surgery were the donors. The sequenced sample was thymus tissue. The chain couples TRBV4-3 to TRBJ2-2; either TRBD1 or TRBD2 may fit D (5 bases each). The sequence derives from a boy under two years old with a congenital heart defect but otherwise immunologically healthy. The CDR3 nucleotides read TGCGCCAGCAGCCATGAGGGGCGTGTCAACGCCGGGGAGCTGTTTTTT. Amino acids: CASSHEGRVNAGELFF.